This entry lists 3 T cell receptor beta chains sequenced from one sample in a study of blood T cells in healthy people across ages. Primers used in a second PCR of roughly 7 to 11 cycles were a sample-barcoded 5' primer and a J-beta primer mix. TCRdb fed the 5' RACE reads into MiXCR, producing one record per CDR3 protein. The repertoire includes about 1 million distinct CDR3 sequences, under 45% of them detected once, and approximately 20% sits in the top ten. The sequencing input was blood. Source of these receptors: a woman aged 60-75 years in good health.

The J gene is TRBJ1-1, the V gene TRBV25-1, with a weak D call TRBD1 (5 bases). The CDR3 loop spans 15 amino acids. Trimming took off 3 bases at V and 8 bases at J, with 19 bases between the two ends. CDR1 and CDR2 (germline): MGHDK, SYGVNS. The DNA for the CDR3 is TGTGCCAGCAGTGATTCGATGGGGGGGATAAGGGAAGCTTTCTTT. It codes for CASSDSMGGIREAFF.

The V and J genes are TRBV6-5 and TRBJ2-1; 8 positions agree with TRBD2. Germline CDR1 MNHEY, CDR2 SVGAGI. V lost 6 bases and J lost 15; bases outside the gene matches: 13. This CDR3 is built from 13 residues. The CDR3 nucleotides are TGTGCCAGCAGATTTCCGGGACTAGAAAGGTTGTTCTTC. This gives the protein CASRFPGLERLFF.

This clonotype was recorded a few times. The gene calls are TRBV4-2 and TRBJ1-2; 7 bases are a match to TRBD1. The CDR3 covers 16 residues. Unmatched junction bases numbered 10, after V lost 3 bases and J lost 3 bases. The germline CDR1 and CDR2 sequences are LGHNA and YNFKEQ. The CDR3 region is CASSQRPRDSHYGYTF. DNA of the CDR3: TGTGCCAGCAGCCAGCGACCTCGGGACAGCCACTATGGCTACACCTTC.